The present T cell receptor beta chain was sequenced within a study of cytomegalovirus exposure and HLA in healthy donors. For the study at large: Out of about 190 million T cells, an earlier analysis found around 120 million unique TCR beta sequences in total.

Study-level findings and limits: In a later analysis, the majority of CMV-associated beta chains seemingly showed HLA restriction. Confirmation was obtained in vitro that a few CMV-associated chains are specific for CMV antigens.

Unmatched junction bases numbered 3, after V lost 7 bases and J lost 6 bases. The CDR3 loop spans 11 amino acids. CDR1 and CDR2 from the germline V gene are SQVTM and ANQGSEA. With 60 Vbeta and 13 Jbeta primers, the PCR was carried out. Clones were sequenced by immunoSEQ multiplex PCR, and TCRdb holds only the in-frame ones, with some missing. This sample's clone table lists 80,000 or so clones. Comment on this clone: Its antigen is currently unknown.

Healthy people donating bone marrow made up the donors. The sample consisted of PBMCs. This receptor was identified in a woman in her thirties in good health and CMV-seronegative. The chain carries TRBV29-1 and TRBJ1-2; 9 positions match TRBD1. The CDR3 here is CSATGGDGYTF. The CDR3 DNA reads as TGCAGCGCGACAGGGGGGGATGGCTACACCTTC.